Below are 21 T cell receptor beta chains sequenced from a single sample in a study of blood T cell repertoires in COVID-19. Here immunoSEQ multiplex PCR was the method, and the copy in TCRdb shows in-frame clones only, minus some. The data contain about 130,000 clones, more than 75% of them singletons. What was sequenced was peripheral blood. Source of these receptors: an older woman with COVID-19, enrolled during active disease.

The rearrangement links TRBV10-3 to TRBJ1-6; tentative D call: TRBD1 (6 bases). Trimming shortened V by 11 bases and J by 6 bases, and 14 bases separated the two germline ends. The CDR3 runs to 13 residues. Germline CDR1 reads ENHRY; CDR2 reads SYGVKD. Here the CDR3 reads CAVQGQFNSPLHF. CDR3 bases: TGTGCCGTACAGGGCCAATTTAATTCACCCCTCCACTTT.

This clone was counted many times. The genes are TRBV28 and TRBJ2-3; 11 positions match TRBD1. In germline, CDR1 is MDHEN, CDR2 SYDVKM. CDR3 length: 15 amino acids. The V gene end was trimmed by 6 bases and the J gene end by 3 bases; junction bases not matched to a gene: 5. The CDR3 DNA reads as TGTGCCAGCAGCTGGACAGGGGGCGAGACAGATACGCAGTATTTT. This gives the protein CASSWTGGETDTQYF.

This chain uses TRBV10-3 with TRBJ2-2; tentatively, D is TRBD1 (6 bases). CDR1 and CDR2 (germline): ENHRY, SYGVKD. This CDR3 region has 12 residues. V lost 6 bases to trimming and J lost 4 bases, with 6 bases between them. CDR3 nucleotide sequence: TGTGCCATCAGGGACAGCACCGGGGAGCTGTTTTTT. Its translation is CAIRDSTGELFF.

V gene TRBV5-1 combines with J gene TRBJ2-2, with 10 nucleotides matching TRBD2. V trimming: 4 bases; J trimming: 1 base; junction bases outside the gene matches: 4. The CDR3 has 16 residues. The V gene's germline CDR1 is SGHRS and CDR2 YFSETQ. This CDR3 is CASSTGLAVNTGELFF. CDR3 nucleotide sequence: TGCGCCAGCAGCACAGGACTAGCGGTGAACACCGGGGAGCTGTTTTTT. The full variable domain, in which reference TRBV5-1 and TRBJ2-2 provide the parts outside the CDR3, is KAGVTQTPRYLIKTRGQQVTLSCSPISGHRSVSWYQQTPGQGLQFLFEYFSETQRNKGNFPGRFSGRQFSNSRSEMNVSTLELGDSALYLCASSTGLAVNTGELFFGEGSRLTVL.

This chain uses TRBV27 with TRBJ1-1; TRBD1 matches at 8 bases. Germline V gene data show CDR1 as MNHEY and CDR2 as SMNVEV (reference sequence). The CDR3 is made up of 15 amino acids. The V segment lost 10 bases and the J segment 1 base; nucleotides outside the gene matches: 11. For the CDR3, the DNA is TGTGCCACCCACGCCCCAGGGGGCTGGAACACTGAAGCTTTCTTT. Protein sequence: CATHAPGGWNTEAFF.

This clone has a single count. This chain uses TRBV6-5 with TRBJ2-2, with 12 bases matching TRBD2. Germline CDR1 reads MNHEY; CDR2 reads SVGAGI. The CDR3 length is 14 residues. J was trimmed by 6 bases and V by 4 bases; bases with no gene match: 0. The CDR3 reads CASSSSGGAGELFF. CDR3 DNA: TGTGCCAGCAGTTCTAGCGGGGGGGCCGGGGAGCTGTTTTTT.

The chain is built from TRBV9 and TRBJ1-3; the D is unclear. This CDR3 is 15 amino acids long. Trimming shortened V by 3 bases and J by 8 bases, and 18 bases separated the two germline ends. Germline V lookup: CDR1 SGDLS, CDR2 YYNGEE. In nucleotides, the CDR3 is TGTGCCAGCAGCGATACTCATCTCCCTTTAGACACCATATATTTT. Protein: CASSDTHLPLDTIYF.

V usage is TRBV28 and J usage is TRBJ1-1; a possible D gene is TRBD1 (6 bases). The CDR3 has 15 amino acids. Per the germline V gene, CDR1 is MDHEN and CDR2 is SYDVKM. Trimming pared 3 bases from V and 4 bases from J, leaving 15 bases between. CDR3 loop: CASSLAQGWATEAFF. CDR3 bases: TGTGCCAGCAGTTTGGCCCAGGGGTGGGCCACTGAAGCTTTCTTT.

The chain's CDR3 is CASSRGPSQSYTF. As DNA, the CDR3 is TGTGCCAGCAGCAGGGGGCCGTCACAGAGCTACACCTTC. The J gene is TRBJ1-2, the V gene TRBV7-8; 7 bases are shared with TRBD1. This CDR3 region has 13 residues. Germline loops: CDR1 SGHVS, CDR2 FQNEAQ. The V and J ends lost 5 bases and 9 bases, in that order; junction bases with no gene match: 9.

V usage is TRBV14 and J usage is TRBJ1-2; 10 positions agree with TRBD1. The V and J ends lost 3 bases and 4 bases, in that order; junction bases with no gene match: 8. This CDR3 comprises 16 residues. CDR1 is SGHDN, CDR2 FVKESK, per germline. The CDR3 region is CASSHDPRDRGYGYTF. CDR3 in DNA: TGTGCCAGCAGCCATGACCCCCGGGACAGGGGCTATGGCTACACCTTC.

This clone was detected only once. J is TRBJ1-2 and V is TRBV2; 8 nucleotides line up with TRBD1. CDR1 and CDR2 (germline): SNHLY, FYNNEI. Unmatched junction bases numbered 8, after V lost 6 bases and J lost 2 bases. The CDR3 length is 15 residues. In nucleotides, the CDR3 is TGTGCCAGCAGGGGTCTGGGACAGGTAAACTATGGCTACACCTTC. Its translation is CASRGLGQVNYGYTF. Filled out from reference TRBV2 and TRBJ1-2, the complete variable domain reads EPEVTQTPSHQVTQMGQEVILRCVPISNHLYFYWYRQILGQKVEFLVSFYNNEISEKSEIFDDQFSVERPDGSNFTLKIRSTKLEDSAMYFCASRGLGQVNYGYTFGSGTRLTVV.

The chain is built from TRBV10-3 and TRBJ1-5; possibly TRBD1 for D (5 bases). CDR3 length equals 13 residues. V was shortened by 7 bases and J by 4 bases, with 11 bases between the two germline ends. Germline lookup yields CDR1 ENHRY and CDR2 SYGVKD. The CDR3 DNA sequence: TGTGCCATCACTGCGGACAAAAATCAGCCCCAGCATTTT. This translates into CAITADKNQPQHF.

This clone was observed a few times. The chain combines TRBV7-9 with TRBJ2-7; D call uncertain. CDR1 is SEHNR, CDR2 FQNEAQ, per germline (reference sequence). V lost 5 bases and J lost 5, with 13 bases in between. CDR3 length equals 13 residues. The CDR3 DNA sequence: TGTGCCAGCAGCCTGAGACATTCTCACGAGCAGTACTTC. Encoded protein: CASSLRHSHEQYF.

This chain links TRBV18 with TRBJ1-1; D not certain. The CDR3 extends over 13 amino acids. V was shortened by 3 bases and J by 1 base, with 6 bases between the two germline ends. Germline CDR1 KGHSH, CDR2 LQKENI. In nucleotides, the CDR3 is TGTGCCAGCTCACCCGGGGAGAACACTGAAGCTTTCTTT. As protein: CASSPGENTEAFF.

Here the CDR3 DNA reads TGCAGCGTTGAAGACTCCAGGGGGCGGGTTGGCTACACCTTC. Amino acids: CSVEDSRGRVGYTF. The gene calls are TRBV29-1 and TRBJ1-2, with TRBD1 identical over 8 bases. The germline V gene encodes CDR1 SQVTM and CDR2 ANQGSEA. The CDR3 is 14 amino acids. V shed 0 bases, J shed 7 bases, and the junction held 7 bases outside the gene matches.

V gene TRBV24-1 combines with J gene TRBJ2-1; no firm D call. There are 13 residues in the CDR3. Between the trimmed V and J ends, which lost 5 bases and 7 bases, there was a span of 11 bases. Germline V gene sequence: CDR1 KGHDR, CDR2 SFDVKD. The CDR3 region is CATSVGNWNEQFF. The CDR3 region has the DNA TGTGCCACCAGTGTGGGCAATTGGAATGAGCAGTTCTTC.

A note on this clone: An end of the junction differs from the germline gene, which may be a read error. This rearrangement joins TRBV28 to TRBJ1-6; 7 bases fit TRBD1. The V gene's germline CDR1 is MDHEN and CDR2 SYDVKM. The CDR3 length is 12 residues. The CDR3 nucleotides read TGTGCCAGCAGTCCCCAGGTCGGGGACAGCCGATTT. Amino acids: CASSPQVGDSRF.

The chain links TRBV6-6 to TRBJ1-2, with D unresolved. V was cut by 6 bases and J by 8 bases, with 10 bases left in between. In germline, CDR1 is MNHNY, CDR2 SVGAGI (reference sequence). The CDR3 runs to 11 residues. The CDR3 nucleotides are TGTGCCAGCAGCCTTTCGGGAGGCTACACCTTC. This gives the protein CASSLSGGYTF.

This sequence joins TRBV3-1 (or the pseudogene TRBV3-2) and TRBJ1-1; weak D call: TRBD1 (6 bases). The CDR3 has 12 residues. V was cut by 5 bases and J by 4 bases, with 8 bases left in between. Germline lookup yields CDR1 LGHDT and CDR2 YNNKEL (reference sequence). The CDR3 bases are TGTGCCAGCAGCGCCAGGGGCACTGAAGCTTTCTTT. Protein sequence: CASSARGTEAFF.

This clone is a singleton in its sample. CDR3 in amino acids: CASSQDRYGELFF. Written as DNA, the CDR3 is TGTGCCAGCAGCCAAGACCGCTACGGGGAGCTGTTTTTT. The V gene is TRBV3-1 (or the pseudogene TRBV3-2), the J gene TRBJ2-2; D gene unclear. The CDR3 sequence is 13 residues long. CDR1 and CDR2 (germline): LGHDT, YNNKEL (reference sequence). The V and J ends lost 0 bases and 7 bases respectively, with 6 bases between them.

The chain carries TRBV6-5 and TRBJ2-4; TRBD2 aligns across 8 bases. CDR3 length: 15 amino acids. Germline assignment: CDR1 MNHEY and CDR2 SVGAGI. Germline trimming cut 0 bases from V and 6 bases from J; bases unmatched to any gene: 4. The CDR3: CASSYSTAGVNIQYF. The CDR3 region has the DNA TGTGCCAGCAGTTACTCGACAGCGGGGGTAAACATTCAGTACTTC.